Each of the 20 T cell receptor beta chains below was sequenced from the same sample in a study of metastatic and nonmetastatic thyroid tumors. From the PCR reads, TCRdb re-called clones with MiXCR. The sample lists some 40,000 clones, roughly 18% seen once, with 15% to 20% in the top ten. Prior to thyroid surgery, none of the patients had received any treatment. The sequenced material came from blood. These receptors all stem from a female donor with papillary thyroid cancer or a benign thyroid nodule (not recorded which). Some clones in this sample may be carry-over from other donors' samples.

The table lists this clone with many counts. The V call is TRBV24-1, the J call TRBJ1-2; TRBD1 matches 7 bases. V trimming: 1 base; J trimming: 2 bases; junction bases outside the gene matches: 6. CDR3 length: 16 amino acids. Germline lookup yields CDR1 KGHDR and CDR2 SFDVKD. CDR3 nucleotides: TGTGCCACCAGTGATTTAGAGGCAGGGGGAAACTATGGCTACACCTTC. Its translation is CATSDLEAGGNYGYTF.

This clone was detected many times. The chain combines TRBV12-5 with TRBJ2-5, with 9 bases that match TRBD2. Trimming removed 1 base from V and 5 bases from J; junction bases left unmatched: 8. The germline V gene has CDR1 LGHNT and CDR2 FRNRAP. The CDR3 consists of 16 residues. The CDR3 loop is CASGLAAGGNMETQYF. In nucleotides, the CDR3 is TGTGCTAGTGGTTTGGCAGCGGGGGGCAATATGGAGACCCAGTACTTC.

This clone was detected ten times or more. The rearrangement links TRBV4-1 to TRBJ2-5; 14 nucleotides agree with TRBD2. Germline-derived CDR1 and CDR2 are MGHRA and YSYEKL. The CDR3 sequence is 15 residues long. Losses at the gene ends were 3 bases for V and 4 bases for J; bases not matched to a gene: 1. The DNA for the CDR3 is TGCGCCAGCAGCCAGGGGACTAGCGGGAGAGAGACCCAGTACTTC. As protein: CASSQGTSGRETQYF.

The chain links TRBV12-3 or TRBV12-4 to TRBJ1-1; D possibly corresponds to TRBD1 (5 bases). Deletions cut 4 bases from V and 7 bases from J, with 13 bases between. This CDR3 has 13 residues. The CDR3 here is CASSYHGAVEAFF. CDR3 DNA sequence: TGTGCCAGCAGTTACCATGGGGCTGTTGAAGCTTTCTTT.

This clone was seen a few times. Its ends do not fully match the called genes, so a read error is possible. This chain joins TRBV6-1 and TRBJ2-1; 9 bases are a match to TRBD2. Germline V CDR1 and CDR2: MNHNS, SASEGT. The CDR3 consists of 14 residues. CDR3 in amino acids: CASSQAGGIHEQFF. CDR3 nucleotide sequence: TGTGCCAGCAGTCAAGCGGGAGGAATACATGAGCAGTTCTTC.

This clone was seen ten or more times. Other DNA variants within this sample encode the same CDR3. The chain carries TRBV20-1 and TRBJ1-1, with D perhaps matching TRBD1 (5 bases). V lost 6 bases to trimming and J lost 0 bases, with 11 bases between them. The CDR3 contains 13 residues. Germline assignment: CDR1 DFQATT and CDR2 SNEGSKA (reference sequence). CDR3: CSATDSLNTEAFF. Written as DNA, the CDR3 is TGCAGTGCGACCGACAGCCTGAACACTGAAGCTTTCTTT.

As for this clone: The same CDR3 can be traced to other DNA sequences in this sample. CDR3 bases: TGTGCCAGCAGTTACGGGCTGTCGGGTAACAATGAGCAGTTCTTC. Translated, it gives CASSYGLSGNNEQFF. The chain combines TRBV6-2 or TRBV6-3 with TRBJ2-1; no clear D gene. CDR3 length: 15 residues. The V gene's germline CDR1 is MNHEY and CDR2 SVGEGT. Trimming removed 2 bases from V and 5 bases from J, with 13 bases in between.

This clone was counted ten times or more. The genes are TRBV20-1 and TRBJ1-5; D is possibly TRBD1 (6 bases). V lost 0 bases to trimming and J lost 7 bases, with 22 bases between them. CDR3 size: 17 residues. Germline V CDR1 and CDR2: DFQATT, SNEGSKA (reference sequence). The CDR3 DNA follows: TGCAGTGCTAGAGATAGTTCCCTGCCAGGGGATCGACAGCCCCAGCATTTT. Its protein product is CSARDSSLPGDRQPQHF.

This clone was counted ten times or more. The chain carries TRBV20-1 and TRBJ2-1, with D possibly being TRBD1 (6 bases). V was shortened by 3 bases and J by 7 bases, with 16 bases between the two germline ends. CDR3 size: 14 residues. The germline CDR1 and CDR2 sequences are DFQATT and SNEGSKA (reference sequence). This chain's CDR3 is CSASSQGNMNEQFF. Written as DNA, the CDR3 is TGCAGTGCTAGTAGTCAGGGGAATATGAATGAGCAGTTCTTC.

This clone has only a few counts. This chain joins TRBV6-1 and TRBJ2-7; TRBD1 or TRBD2 may be the D gene (5 bases each). V lost 5 bases and J lost 2, with 13 bases in between. CDR3 length: 14 residues. In germline, CDR1 is MNHNS, CDR2 SASEGT. CDR3 sequence (DNA): TGTGCCAGCAGTTCACGGGACGCCCCCTACGAGCAGTACTTC. It specifies CASSSRDAPYEQYF.

J is TRBJ2-7 and V is TRBV11-2; D unclear. V gave up 0 bases and J gave up 0 bases, with 9 bases separating them. The CDR3 spans 15 residues. CDR1 is SGHAT and CDR2 is FQNNGV in the germline V gene. In DNA form, the CDR3 reads TGTGCCAGCAGCTTAGATTTGGGCCGCTCCTACGAGCAGTACTTC. This encodes CASSLDLGRSYEQYF.

The chain joins TRBV20-1 to TRBJ2-3, with D possibly being TRBD1 (6 bases). Germline CDR1 reads DFQATT; CDR2 reads SNEGSKA (reference sequence). The CDR3 spans 13 residues. Trimming stripped 5 bases from V and 7 bases from J, with 16 bases between. In DNA form, the CDR3 reads TGCAGTGCTCCTCAGGGGTCTACATATACGCAGTATTTT. This sequence encodes CSAPQGSTYTQYF.

This clone was counted once. The chain joins TRBV11-3 to TRBJ1-1, with D hard to call. The germline CDR1 and CDR2 sequences are SGHNT and YENEEA. The CDR3 is made up of 13 amino acids. V shed 5 bases and J shed 1 base, with 8 bases lying between them. CDR3 sequence: CASSRVRNTEAFF. The CDR3 DNA is TGTGCCAGCAGCAGGGTGAGGAACACTGAAGCTTTCTTT.

This clone has just a few counts. Just one base apart from a much larger clone, this may be a read error. This rearrangement joins TRBV10-3 to TRBJ2-5, with no clear D. The ends were cut back, 2 bases at V and 1 base at J, with 5 bases in the middle. This CDR3 has 13 amino acids. Per the germline V gene, CDR1 is ENHRY and CDR2 is SYGVKD. CDR3: CAISEQAQETQYF. CDR3 DNA sequence: TGTGCCATCAGTGAGCAGGCCCAAGAGACCCAGTACTTC.

A remark on this clone: The junction does not match germline at one end; this may be a read error. This chain uses TRBV11-2 with TRBJ2-1; 10 bases agree with TRBD2. The V gene's germline CDR1 is SGHAT and CDR2 FQNNGV. The CDR3 length is 17 residues. The CDR3 is CASSLDRTSGRWYEHFF. The CDR3 bases are TGTGCCAGCAGCTTAGACCGGACTAGCGGTAGGTGGTATGAGCATTTCTTC. Full variable domain (rest looked up from reference TRBV11-2 and TRBJ2-1): EAGVAQSPRYKIIEKRQSVAFWCNPISGHATLYWYQQILGQGPKLLIQFQNNGVVDDSQLPKDRFSAERLKGVDSTLKIQPAKLEDSAVYLCASSLDRTSGRWYEHFFGPGTRLTVL.

This clone was seen at least ten times. The gene calls are TRBV2 and TRBJ2-3; 7 bases map to TRBD1. From germline, CDR1 is SNHLY and CDR2 FYNNEI. This CDR3 comprises 14 residues. V was pared by 7 bases and J by 6 bases, with 10 bases of the junction left unmatched. CDR3 coding DNA: TGTGCCAGCACCTCAGACAGGGCTTTTGATACGCAGTATTTT. The encoded protein is CASTSDRAFDTQYF.

This clone was counted at least ten times. V is TRBV7-3 and J is TRBJ2-1; 11 bases are shared with TRBD2. There are 13 residues in the CDR3. With V trimmed by 5 bases and J by 15 bases, 9 bases remained unmatched. Germline V gene sequence: CDR1 SGHTA, CDR2 FQGTGA. The CDR3 coding sequence is TGTGCCAGCAGCCCAGAGACTAGCGGGATTCCGTTCTTC. This sequence encodes CASSPETSGIPFF. Looking up the rest from reference TRBV7-3 and TRBJ2-1 gives the full variable domain: GAGVSQTPSNKVTEKGKYVELRCDPISGHTALYWYRQSLGQGPEFLIYFQGTGAADDSGLPNDRFFAVRPEGSVSTLKIQRTERGDSAVYLCASSPETSGIPFFGPGTRLTVL.

V usage is TRBV6-4 and J usage is TRBJ1-6, with 10 bases identical to TRBD1. The length of the CDR3 is 14 residues. The ends lost 3 bases at V and 11 bases at J; junction bases unmatched: 4. Germline-derived CDR1 and CDR2 are MRHNA and SNTAGT. DNA of the CDR3: TGTGCCAGCAGTGAATTGGACAGGGGGACACCCCTCCACTTT. Translated, it gives CASSELDRGTPLHF.

This clone has ten or more counts. The chain uses TRBV2 and TRBJ2-7, with D unresolved. Trimming stripped 3 bases from V and 8 bases from J, with 11 bases between. Germline-derived CDR1 and CDR2 are SNHLY and FYNNEI. The CDR3 has 12 amino acids. In DNA, the CDR3 is TGTGCCAGCAGTGACCCCCCCGGACAGCAGTACTTC. Amino acids: CASSDPPGQQYF.

The table lists this clone with a few counts. A junction end diverges from the germline sequence, so it may reflect a read error. For the CDR3, the DNA is TGTGCCAGCAGTTTACGCCAAGAGACACAGTACTTC. Amino acid sequence: CASSLRQETQYF. The chain combines TRBV28 with TRBJ2-5; D remains unclear. This CDR3 contains 12 residues. Germline loops: CDR1 MDHEN, CDR2 SYDVKM.